This T cell receptor beta chain is drawn from a study of shared clonotypes between healthy human individuals (dated by TCRdb to 2020 to 2021). Regarding the research as a whole: A couple of women and a few men aged 18 to 49 years were included in the cohort. Different laboratories and diverse techniques were used to prepare libraries and sequence TCR repertoires, to increase sequencing depth and limit assay-specific biases. Per donor, three plates each were used for CD4 naive and CD4 memory, two for CD8 naive, and one for CD8 memory. Per donor, leukapheresis produced somewhere between about 0.8 and 9 billion PBMCs. Blood TCR repertoires of a handful of healthy adults were deeply sequenced to estimate repertoire size and the extent of clonotype sharing between individuals.

The CDR3 starts with the cysteine, ends with the phenylalanine, and has 15 residues. Only the CDR3 portion is preserved as DNA: 45 bases, with reading frame beginning at the first base. V and J lose 0 bases and 0 bases, and a span of 6 bases separates them. Per the germline V gene, SGHRS is the CDR1 and YFSETQ is the CDR2. Overall study outcomes, separate from this receptor: Clonotypes shared by all four sorted-subset donors showed higher generation probabilities than non-shared clonotypes. Sampling was restricted to blood, and TCR repertoires in tissue are likely to differ from TCR repertoires in blood. The genetic and exposure-history diversity represented was limited by the small number of donors. Pairwise subsampling indicated that sequencing depth was expected to affect the degree of clonotype sharing among donors. Roughly 5% of naive CD4, 3.5% of naive CD8, approximately 2% of memory CD4, and roughly 0.4% of memory CD8 clonotypes were shared across a handful of donors. Naive subsets generally had larger estimated clonotype richness than memory subsets. Incomplete sequencing was indicated by rarefaction of sorted-subset datasets, despite the large sequencing depth.

TCR CDR3 regions were amplified from genomic DNA by multiplex PCR using the deep immunoSEQ assay. Extracted genomic DNA from each cell subset was distributed evenly across all wells of several immunoSEQ 96-well plates, and each plate was treated as a replicate. For sorted subsets, each replicate PCR was loaded with 200 ng genomic DNA, equivalent to 25,000 to 30,000 T cell genomes. The purified libraries were quantified using a Qubit 3.0 fluorometer, sized with a Bioanalyzer 2100, and then quantified again using the KAPA Library Quantification kit. Every immunoSEQ 96-well plate was sequenced on a dedicated single-read 150-cycle Illumina NextSeq 550 flow cell. As for how the authors treated the data: Because the immunoSEQ output held only junctional sequences and lacked quality scores, the filtering could not match the filtering applied to full-length reads. Sequences were annotated with PyIR, a Python wrapper for IgBLAST v1.9, and V/J genes and CDR3 were assigned using IMGT germline references. Reads were removed for weak V/J assignments (E-value above 1e-6), missing CDR3, stop codons, out-of-frame junctions, or ambiguous translated residues. V3J clonotypes were defined as sequences sharing the same inferred V gene, J gene, and CDR3 amino acid sequence. To compute the percentage overlap between repertoires, the number of shared unique clonotypes was divided by the size of the smaller repertoire. Repertoire richness was assessed with RTK rarefaction, the Chao1 estimator, and Recon v2.1 estimates of unobserved clonotypes. For all TCRbeta clonotypes obtained by the gDNA method from a handful of donors, generation probabilities were computed with OLGA. Entries here come from immuneACCESS through TCRdb and include only in-frame sequences with V and J called. Some clones fail to appear in such tables; in the studies checked, an unresolved V gene covers under half of the shortfall, and the cause of the remainder is unknown. The DNA was the basis for D and trimming; V, J and clone size are from that table. In this sample the table shows approximately 2.5 million clones, 90% to 95% of which occur a single time. 0.36% of the sample is taken by the ten largest.

On this clone itself: Its target antigen remains unknown. No qualities accompany the bases; no much larger clone lies one base away.

Healthy HIV-negative adults with no recently reported acute infections or vaccinations were included as donors. Every donor was a Caucasian adult living in Nashville, Tennessee, USA. CD4+ T cells were enriched by magnetic negative selection, after which naive cells were positively selected on CD45RA and the negative fraction was taken as the memory subset. After blood collection by leukapheresis, PBMCs were isolated using Ficoll-Histopaque density gradient centrifugation and then cryopreserved in the vapor phase of liquid nitrogen. Analytical flow cytometry was used to check the purity and quantity of each magnetically sorted T cell population. From each sorted fraction, genomic DNA was isolated and quantified by UV absorbance on a Nanodrop 2000c.

This sequence was found in a man in his late teens or twenties in good health. Some clones in this sample may be carry-over from other donors' samples. Sequencing input: naive CD4+ T cells from PBMCs. Explained via the paper, the cell subset or site label denotes: CD45RA+ positively selected. The chain joins TRBV5-1 to TRBJ2-2, with no D gene named confidently. The bases read TGCGCCAGCAGCTTGGGAATCCCGAACACCGGGGAGCTGTTTTTT. Its translation reads: CASSLGIPNTGELFF.